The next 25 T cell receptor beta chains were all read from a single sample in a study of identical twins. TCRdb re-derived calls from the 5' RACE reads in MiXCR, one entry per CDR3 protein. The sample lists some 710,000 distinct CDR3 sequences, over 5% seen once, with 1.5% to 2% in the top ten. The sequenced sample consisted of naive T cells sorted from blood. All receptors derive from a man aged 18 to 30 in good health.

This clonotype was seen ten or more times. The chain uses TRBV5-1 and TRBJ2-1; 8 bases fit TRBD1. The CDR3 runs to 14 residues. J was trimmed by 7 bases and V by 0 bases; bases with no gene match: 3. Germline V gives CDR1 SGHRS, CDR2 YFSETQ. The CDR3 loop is CASSLGTGRNEQFF. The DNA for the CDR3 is TGCGCCAGCAGCTTGGGGACAGGGCGGAATGAGCAGTTCTTC. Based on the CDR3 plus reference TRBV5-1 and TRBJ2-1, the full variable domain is KAGVTQTPRYLIKTRGQQVTLSCSPISGHRSVSWYQQTPGQGLQFLFEYFSETQRNKGNFPGRFSGRQFSNSRSEMNVSTLELGDSALYLCASSLGTGRNEQFFGPGTRLTVL.

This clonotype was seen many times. The CDR3 reads CASSLSRTQPQHF. DNA of the CDR3: TGTGCCAGCAGTTTATCCCGTACGCAGCCCCAGCATTTT. J is TRBJ1-5 and V is TRBV27; D call uncertain. CDR1 is MNHEY and CDR2 is SMNVEV in the germline V gene (reference sequence). CDR3 length: 13 amino acids. Trimming shortened V by 0 bases and J by 7 bases, and 7 bases separated the two germline ends.

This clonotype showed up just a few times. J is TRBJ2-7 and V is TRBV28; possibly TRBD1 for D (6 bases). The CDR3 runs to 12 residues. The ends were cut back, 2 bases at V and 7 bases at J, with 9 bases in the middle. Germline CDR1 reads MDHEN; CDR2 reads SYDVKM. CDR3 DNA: TGTGCCAGCAGTTTACGACAGGCTGAGCAGTACTTC. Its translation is CASSLRQAEQYF.

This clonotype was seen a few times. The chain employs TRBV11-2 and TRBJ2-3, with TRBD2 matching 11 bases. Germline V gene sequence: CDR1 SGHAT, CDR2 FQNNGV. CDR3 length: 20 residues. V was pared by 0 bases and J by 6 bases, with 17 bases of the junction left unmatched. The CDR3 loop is CASSLDHALAGEFTRDTQYF. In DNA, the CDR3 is TGTGCCAGCAGCTTAGATCATGCACTAGCGGGAGAGTTCACTAGGGATACGCAGTATTTT.

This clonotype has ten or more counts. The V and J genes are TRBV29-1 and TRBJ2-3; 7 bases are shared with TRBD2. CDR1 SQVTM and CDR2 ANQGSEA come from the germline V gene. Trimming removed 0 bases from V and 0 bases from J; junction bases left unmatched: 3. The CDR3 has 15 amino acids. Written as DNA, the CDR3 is TGCAGCGTTGAAGACAGCGGGGCTAGCACAGATACGCAGTATTTT. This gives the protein CSVEDSGASTDTQYF.

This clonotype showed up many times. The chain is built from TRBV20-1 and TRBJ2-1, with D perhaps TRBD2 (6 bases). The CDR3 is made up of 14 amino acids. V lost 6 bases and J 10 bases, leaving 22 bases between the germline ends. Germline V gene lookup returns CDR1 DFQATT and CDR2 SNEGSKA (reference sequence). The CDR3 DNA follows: TGCAGTGCGATCCCGGGACCCGGGAGTAGGGAGCAGTTCTTC. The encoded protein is CSAIPGPGSREQFF.

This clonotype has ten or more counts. In DNA form, the CDR3 reads TGTGCCACCCGCTCTACGGGCACCTCCTACAATGAGCAGTTCTTC. As protein: CATRSTGTSYNEQFF. This rearrangement joins TRBV2 to TRBJ2-1; D call uncertain. CDR1 SNHLY and CDR2 FYNNEI come from the germline V gene. The CDR3 runs to 15 residues. Deletions cut 10 bases from V and 0 bases from J, with 16 bases between.

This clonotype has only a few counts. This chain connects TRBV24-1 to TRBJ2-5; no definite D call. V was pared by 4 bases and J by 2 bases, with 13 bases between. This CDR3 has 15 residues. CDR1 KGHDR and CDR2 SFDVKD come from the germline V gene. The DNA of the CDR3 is TGTGCCACCAGTGAAGGGCCCTCATCACAAGAGACCCAGTACTTC. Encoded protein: CATSEGPSSQETQYF.

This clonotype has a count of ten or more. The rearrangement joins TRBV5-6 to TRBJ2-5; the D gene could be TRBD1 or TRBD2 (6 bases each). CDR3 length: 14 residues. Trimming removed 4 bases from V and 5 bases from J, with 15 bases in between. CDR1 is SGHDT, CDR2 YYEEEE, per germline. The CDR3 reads CASSRGGTSETQYF. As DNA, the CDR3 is TGTGCCAGCAGCCGAGGGGGGACCTCGGAGACCCAGTACTTC.

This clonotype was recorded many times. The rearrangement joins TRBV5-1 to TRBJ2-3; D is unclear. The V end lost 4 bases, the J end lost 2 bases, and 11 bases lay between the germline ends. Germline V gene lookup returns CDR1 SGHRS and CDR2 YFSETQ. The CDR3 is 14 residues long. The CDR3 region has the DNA TGCGCCAGCAGCCCAGATCCCTCCACAGATACGCAGTATTTT. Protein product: CASSPDPSTDTQYF.

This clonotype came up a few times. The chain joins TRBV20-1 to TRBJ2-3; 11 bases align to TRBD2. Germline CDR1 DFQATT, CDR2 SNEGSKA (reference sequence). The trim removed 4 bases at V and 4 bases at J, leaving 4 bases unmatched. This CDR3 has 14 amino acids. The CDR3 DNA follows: TGCAGTGCTAACATAGCGGGAGGGTCAGATACGCAGTATTTT. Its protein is CSANIAGGSDTQYF.

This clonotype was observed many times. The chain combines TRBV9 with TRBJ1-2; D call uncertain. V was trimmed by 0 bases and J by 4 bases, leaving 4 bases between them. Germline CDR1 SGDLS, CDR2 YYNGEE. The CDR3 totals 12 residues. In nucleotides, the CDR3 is TGTGCCAGCAGCGTAGGAAGCTATGGCTACACCTTC. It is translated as CASSVGSYGYTF. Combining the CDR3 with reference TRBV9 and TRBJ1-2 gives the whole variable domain DSGVTQTPKHLITATGQRVTLRCSPRSGDLSVYWYQQSLDQGLQFLIQYYNGEERAKGNILERFSAQQFPDLHSELNLSSLELGDSALYFCASSVGSYGYTFGSGTRLTVV.

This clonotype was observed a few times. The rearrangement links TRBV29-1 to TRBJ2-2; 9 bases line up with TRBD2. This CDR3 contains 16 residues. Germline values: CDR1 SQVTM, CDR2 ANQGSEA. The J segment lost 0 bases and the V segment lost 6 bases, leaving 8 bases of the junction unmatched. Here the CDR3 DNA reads TGCAGCGTAGAGGGGACTAGCCCATCGAACACCGGGGAGCTGTTTTTT. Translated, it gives CSVEGTSPSNTGELFF.

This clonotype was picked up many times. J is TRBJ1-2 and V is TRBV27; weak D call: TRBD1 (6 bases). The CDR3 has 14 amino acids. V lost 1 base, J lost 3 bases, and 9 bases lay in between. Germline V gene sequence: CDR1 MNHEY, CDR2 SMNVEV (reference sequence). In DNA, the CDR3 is TGTGCCAGCAGTTTATACAGGGAAGACTATGGCTACACCTTC. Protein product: CASSLYREDYGYTF.

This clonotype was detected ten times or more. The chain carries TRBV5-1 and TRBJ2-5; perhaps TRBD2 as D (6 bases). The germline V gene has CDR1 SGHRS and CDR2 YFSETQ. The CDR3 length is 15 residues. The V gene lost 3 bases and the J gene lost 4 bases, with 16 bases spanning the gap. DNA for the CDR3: TGCGCCAGCAGCTCCGGGACTCTCACATCAGAGACCCAGTACTTC. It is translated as CASSSGTLTSETQYF. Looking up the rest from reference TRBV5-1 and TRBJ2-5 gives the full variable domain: KAGVTQTPRYLIKTRGQQVTLSCSPISGHRSVSWYQQTPGQGLQFLFEYFSETQRNKGNFPGRFSGRQFSNSRSEMNVSTLELGDSALYLCASSSGTLTSETQYFGPGTRLLVL.

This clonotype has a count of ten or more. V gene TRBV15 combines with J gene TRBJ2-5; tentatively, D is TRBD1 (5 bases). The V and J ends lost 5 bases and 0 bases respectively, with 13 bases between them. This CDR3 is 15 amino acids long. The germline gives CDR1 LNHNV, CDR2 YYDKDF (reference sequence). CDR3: CATSLSGYDQETQYF. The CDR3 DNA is TGTGCCACCAGCCTATCAGGGTATGACCAAGAGACCCAGTACTTC.

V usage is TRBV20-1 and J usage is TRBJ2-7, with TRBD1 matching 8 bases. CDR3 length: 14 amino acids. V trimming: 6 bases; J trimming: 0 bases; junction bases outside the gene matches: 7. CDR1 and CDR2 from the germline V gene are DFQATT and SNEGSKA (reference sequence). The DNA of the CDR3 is TGCAGTGCCCCCGAAGGACAGGGCTCCTACGAGCAGTACTTC. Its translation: CSAPEGQGSYEQYF.

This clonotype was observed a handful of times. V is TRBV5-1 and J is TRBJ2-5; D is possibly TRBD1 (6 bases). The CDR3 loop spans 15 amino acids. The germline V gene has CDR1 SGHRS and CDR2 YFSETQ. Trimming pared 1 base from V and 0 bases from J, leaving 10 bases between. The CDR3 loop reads CASSLRGQNQETQYF. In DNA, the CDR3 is TGCGCCAGCAGCTTGCGCGGACAGAACCAAGAGACCCAGTACTTC.

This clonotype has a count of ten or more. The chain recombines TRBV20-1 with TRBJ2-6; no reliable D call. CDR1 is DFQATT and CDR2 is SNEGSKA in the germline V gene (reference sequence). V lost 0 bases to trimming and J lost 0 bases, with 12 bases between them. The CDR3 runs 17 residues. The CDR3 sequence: CSARDKVPFSGANVLTF. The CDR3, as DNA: TGCAGTGCTAGAGATAAGGTCCCTTTCTCTGGGGCCAACGTCCTGACTTTC.

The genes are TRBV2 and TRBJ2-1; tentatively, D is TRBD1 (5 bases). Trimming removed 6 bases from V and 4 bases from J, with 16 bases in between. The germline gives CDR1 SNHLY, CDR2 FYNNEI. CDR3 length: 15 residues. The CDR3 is CASSAKTSGYNEQFF. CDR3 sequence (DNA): TGTGCCAGCAGCGCAAAAACCTCAGGGTACAATGAGCAGTTCTTC.

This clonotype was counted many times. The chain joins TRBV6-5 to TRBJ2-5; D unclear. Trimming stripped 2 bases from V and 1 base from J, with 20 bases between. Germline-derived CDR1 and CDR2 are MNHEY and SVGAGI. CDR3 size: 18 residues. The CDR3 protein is CASSYISPTVTPQETQYF. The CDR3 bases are TGTGCCAGCAGTTACATTTCCCCCACAGTGACGCCCCAAGAGACCCAGTACTTC.

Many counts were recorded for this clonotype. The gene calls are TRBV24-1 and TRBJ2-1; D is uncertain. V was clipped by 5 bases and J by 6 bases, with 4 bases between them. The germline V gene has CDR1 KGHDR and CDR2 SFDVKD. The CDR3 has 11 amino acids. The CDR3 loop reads CATSVINEQFF. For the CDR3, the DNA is TGTGCCACCAGTGTTATCAATGAGCAGTTCTTC.

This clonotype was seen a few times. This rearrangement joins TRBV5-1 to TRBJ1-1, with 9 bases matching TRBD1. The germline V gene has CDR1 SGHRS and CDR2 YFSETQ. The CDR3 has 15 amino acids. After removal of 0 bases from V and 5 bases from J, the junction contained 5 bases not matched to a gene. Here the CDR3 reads CASSLGDRVLTEAFF. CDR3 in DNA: TGCGCCAGCAGCTTGGGGGACAGGGTACTTACTGAAGCTTTCTTT. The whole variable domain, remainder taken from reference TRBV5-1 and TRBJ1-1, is KAGVTQTPRYLIKTRGQQVTLSCSPISGHRSVSWYQQTPGQGLQFLFEYFSETQRNKGNFPGRFSGRQFSNSRSEMNVSTLELGDSALYLCASSLGDRVLTEAFFGQGTRLTVV.

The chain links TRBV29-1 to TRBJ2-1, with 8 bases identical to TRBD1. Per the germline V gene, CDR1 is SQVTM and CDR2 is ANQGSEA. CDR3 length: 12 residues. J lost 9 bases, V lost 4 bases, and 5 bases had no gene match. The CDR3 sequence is CSVAGQGGEQFF. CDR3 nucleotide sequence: TGCAGCGTTGCCGGACAGGGCGGTGAGCAGTTCTTC.

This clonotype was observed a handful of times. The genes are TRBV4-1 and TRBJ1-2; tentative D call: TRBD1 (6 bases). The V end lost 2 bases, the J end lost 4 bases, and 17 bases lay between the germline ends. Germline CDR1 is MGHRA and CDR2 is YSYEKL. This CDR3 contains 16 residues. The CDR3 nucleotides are TGCGCCAGCAGCCAATCCCTGGGGGGCGATGCCTATGGCTACACCTTC. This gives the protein CASSQSLGGDAYGYTF.